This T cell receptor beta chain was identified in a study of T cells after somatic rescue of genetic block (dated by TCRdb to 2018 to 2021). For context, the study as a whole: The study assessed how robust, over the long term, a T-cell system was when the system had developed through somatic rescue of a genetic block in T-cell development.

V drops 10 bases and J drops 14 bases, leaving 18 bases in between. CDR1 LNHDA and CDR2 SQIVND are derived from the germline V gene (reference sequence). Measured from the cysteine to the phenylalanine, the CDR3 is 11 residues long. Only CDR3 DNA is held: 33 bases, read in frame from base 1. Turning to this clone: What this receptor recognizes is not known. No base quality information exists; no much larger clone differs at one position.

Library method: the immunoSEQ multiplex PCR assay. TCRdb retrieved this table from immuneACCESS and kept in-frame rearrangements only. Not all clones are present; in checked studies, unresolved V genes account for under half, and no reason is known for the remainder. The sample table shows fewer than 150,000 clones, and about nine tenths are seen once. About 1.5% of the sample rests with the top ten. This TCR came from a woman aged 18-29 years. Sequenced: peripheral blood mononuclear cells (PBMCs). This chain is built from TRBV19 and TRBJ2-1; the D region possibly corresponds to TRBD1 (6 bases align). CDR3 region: CATVTGHEEFF. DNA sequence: TGTGCCACCGTTACAGGGCACGAGGAGTTCTTC. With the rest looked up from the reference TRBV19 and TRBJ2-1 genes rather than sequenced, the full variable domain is DGGITQSPKYLFRKEGQNVTLSCEQNLNHDAMYWYRQDPGQGLRLIYYSQIVNDFQKGDIAEGYSVSREKKESFPLTVTSAQKNPTAFYLCATVTGHEEFFGPGTRLTVL.